This is a list of T cell receptor beta chains from one sample in a study of cytomegalovirus exposure and HLA in healthy donors. Some clones are missing from TCRdb's copy, which holds only in-frame ones; the method was immunoSEQ multiplex PCR. The sample records 140,000 or so clones, 89% being singletons. Sequenced material: PBMCs. The receptors here all came from a woman under 30 in good health and CMV-seropositive. Each CDR3 is given without its conserved first and last residue. The order of the fields is J gene, V gene, CDR3 protein.

TRBJ2-5 TRBV10-2 ASSRLPMARGGETQY
TRBJ2-5 TRBV5-4 ASSSKVAGGRETQY
TRBJ2-6 TRBV11-1 ASSFYRAGANVLT
TRBJ2-5 TRBV21-1 ASSKRGRGKETQY
TRBJ1-1 TRBV10-3 ATGEAEAF
TRBJ1-6 TRBV5-8 ATPSSQQANSPLH
TRBJ2-1 TRBV5-1 ASSLVGTGGAGQF
TRBJ2-5 TRBV27 ASSNSALEETQY
TRBJ1-2 TRBV6-5 ASSRDRYYGYT
TRBJ1-1 TRBV6-1 ASSELAVAEAF
TRBJ1-2 TRBV15 ATSPQGAGGYT
TRBJ1-5 TRBV19 ASSFVQGGNQPQH
TRBJ1-2 TRBV19 ASSGQASNYGYT
TRBJ2-7 TRBV4-1 ASSHLLVPENYEQY
TRBJ1-5 TRBV18 ASSWRQGGQPQH
TRBJ1-6 TRBV11-3 ASSQGVGSPLH
TRBJ2-1 TRBV19 ASSIGLAGIYNEQF
TRBJ1-5 TRBV6-1 ASSEALLGRRMFNQPQH
TRBJ2-3 TRBV7-8 ASSLGPRGTDTQY
TRBJ2-7 TRBV6-1 ASKRREHSYEQY
TRBJ1-1 TRBV2 ASSEHGQGSTEAF
TRBJ2-3 TRBV27 ASSFTGQGAHTQY
TRBJ2-3 TRBV6-5 ASSYYRGGDTQY
TRBJ1-5 TRBV11-3 ASSLVRGYNQPQH
TRBJ2-7 TRBV5-4 ASSLLGTGADEQY
TRBJ2-2 TRBV11-3 ASSLQENTGELF
TRBJ1-4 TRBV28 ASSDRGPLLNEKLF
TRBJ1-2 TRBV6-1 ASSEVEGRDGYT
TRBJ1-2 TRBV28 ASSQRQITLKHRGFGYT
TRBJ1-5 TRBV6-5 ASSYRGGNQPQH
TRBJ1-5 TRBV28 ASSFSGPQH
TRBJ1-1 TRBV9 ASSVADLRGVWTEAF
TRBJ2-5 TRBV6-4 ASSKQKETQY
TRBJ2-1 TRBV25-1 ASSPRTATFEQF